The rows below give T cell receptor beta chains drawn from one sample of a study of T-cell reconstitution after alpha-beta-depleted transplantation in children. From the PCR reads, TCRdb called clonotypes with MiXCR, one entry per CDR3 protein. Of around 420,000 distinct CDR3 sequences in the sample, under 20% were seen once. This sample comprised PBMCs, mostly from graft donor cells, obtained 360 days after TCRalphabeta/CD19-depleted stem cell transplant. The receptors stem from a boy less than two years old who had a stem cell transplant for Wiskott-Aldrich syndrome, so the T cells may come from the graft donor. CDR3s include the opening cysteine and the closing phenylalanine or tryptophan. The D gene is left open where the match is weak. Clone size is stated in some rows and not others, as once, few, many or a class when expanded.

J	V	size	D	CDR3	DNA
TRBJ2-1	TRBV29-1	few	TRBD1	CSVQPGSGTGEFF	TGCAGCGTCCAACCCGGATCCGGGACAGGGGAGTTCTTC
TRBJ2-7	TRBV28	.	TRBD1	CASSYRQGSYEQYF	TGTGCCAGCAGTTACAGACAGGGCTCCTACGAGCAGTACTTC
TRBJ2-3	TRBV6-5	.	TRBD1	CASSYPDRAGKDTQYF	TGTGCCAGCAGTTACCCCGACAGGGCGGGTAAAGATACGCAGTATTTT
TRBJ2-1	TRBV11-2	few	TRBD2	CASSLDGASGGNEQFF	TGTGCCAGCAGCTTAGATGGGGCCAGCGGGGGCAATGAGCAGTTCTTC
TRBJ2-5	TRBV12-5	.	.	CASGGNSETQYF	TGTGCTAGTGGTGGTAACTCAGAGACCCAGTACTTC
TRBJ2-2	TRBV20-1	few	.	CSARSTGELFF	TGCAGTGCTAGATCCACCGGGGAGCTGTTTTTT
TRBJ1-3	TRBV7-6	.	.	CASSSVGLFSGNTIYF	TGTGCCAGCAGCTCCGTGGGATTATTCTCTGGAAACACCATATATTTT
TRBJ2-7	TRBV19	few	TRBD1	CASSASGTGSYEQYF	TGTGCCAGTAGTGCCTCCGGGACAGGTTCCTACGAGCAGTACTTC
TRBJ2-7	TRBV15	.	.	CATSSTDEQYF	TGTGCCACCAGCAGCACAGACGAGCAGTACTTC
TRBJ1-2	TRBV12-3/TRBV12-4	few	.	CASSLDPGARGYTF	TGTGCCAGCAGTTTAGACCCAGGGGCGCGTGGCTACACCTTC
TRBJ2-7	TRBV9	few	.	CASSAGSGNEQYF	TGTGCCAGCAGCGCAGGGTCCGGGAACGAGCAGTACTTC
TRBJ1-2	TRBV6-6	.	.	CASSYSTELGYTF	TGTGCCAGCAGTTACTCGACCGAATTAGGCTACACCTTC
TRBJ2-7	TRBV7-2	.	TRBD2	CASSLSLAGGYEQYF	TGTGCCAGCAGCTTATCACTAGCGGGAGGCTACGAGCAGTACTTC
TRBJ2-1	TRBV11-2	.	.	CASSLKGPNFAYNEQFF	TGTGCCAGCAGCTTAAAAGGCCCTAACTTTGCCTACAATGAGCAGTTCTTC
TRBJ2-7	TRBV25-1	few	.	CAERALLGYEQYF	TGTGCCGAAAGAGCACTTTTAGGGTACGAGCAGTACTTC
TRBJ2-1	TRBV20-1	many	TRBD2	CSARRPGLAGDNEQFF	TGCAGTGCTAGGCGACCGGGACTAGCGGGCGACAATGAGCAGTTCTTC
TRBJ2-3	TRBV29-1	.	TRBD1	CSVASGGSADTQYF	TGCAGCGTGGCCTCAGGGGGATCTGCAGATACGCAGTATTTT
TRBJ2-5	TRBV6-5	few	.	CASRIGQETQYF	TGTGCCAGCAGGATCGGACAAGAGACCCAGTACTTC
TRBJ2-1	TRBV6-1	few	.	CASTLGSYNEQFF	TGTGCCAGCACCCTAGGCTCCTACAATGAGCAGTTCTTC
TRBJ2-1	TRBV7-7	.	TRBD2	CASSPLGTREQFF	TGTGCCAGCAGCCCACTCGGGACTAGAGAGCAGTTCTTC
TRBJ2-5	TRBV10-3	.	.	CAIRRQTQETQYF	TGTGCCATCAGACGACAGACCCAAGAGACCCAGTACTTC
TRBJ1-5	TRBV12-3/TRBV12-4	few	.	CASSSYRGRSNQPQHF	TGTGCCAGCAGTTCGTATAGGGGGAGAAGCAATCAGCCCCAGCATTTT